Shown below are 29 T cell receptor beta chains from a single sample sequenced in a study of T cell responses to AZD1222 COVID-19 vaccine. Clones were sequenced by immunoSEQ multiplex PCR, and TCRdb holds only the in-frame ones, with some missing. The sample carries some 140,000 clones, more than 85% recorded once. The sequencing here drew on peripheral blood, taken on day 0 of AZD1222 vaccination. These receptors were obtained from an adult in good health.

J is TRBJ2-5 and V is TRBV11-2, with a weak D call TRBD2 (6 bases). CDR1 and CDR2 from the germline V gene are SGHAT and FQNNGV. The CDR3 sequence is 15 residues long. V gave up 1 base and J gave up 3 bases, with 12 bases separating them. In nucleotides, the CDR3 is TGTGCCAGCAGCTTAGCAGGGAGGCAGGAAGAGACCCAGTACTTC. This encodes CASSLAGRQEETQYF.

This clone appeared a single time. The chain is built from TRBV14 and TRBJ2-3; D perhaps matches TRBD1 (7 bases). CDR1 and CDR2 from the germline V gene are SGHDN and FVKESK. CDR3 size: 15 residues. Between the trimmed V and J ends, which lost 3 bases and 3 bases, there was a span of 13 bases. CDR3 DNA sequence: TGTGCCAGCAGCCAGCAGGGGGGCGGAACAGATACGCAGTATTTT. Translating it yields CASSQQGGGTDTQYF.

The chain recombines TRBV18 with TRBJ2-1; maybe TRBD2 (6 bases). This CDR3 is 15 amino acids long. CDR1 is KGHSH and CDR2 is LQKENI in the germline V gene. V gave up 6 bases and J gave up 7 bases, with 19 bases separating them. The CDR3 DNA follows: TGTGCCAGCTCGCACCGTACGGGGGTCGGGAATGAGCAGTTCTTC. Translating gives CASSHRTGVGNEQFF.

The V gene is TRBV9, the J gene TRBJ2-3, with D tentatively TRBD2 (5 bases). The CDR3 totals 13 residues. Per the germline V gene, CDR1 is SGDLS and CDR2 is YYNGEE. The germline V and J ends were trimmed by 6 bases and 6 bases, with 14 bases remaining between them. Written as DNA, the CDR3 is TGTGCCAGCAACCCTACTAGTGCGGATACGCAGTATTTT. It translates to CASNPTSADTQYF.

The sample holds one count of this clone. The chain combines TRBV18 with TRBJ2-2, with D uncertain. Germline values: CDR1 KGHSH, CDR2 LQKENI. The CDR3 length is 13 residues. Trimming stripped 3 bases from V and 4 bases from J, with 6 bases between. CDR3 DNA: TGTGCCAGCTCACCCTCGGGCACCGGGGAGCTGTTTTTT. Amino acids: CASSPSGTGELFF.

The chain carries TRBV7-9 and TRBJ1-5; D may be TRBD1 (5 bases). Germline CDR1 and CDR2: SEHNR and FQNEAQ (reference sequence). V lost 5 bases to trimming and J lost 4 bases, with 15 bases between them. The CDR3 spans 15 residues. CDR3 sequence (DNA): TGTGCCAGCAGCGCCCTAAGCGGGGGGAATCAGCCCCAGCATTTT. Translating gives CASSALSGGNQPQHF.

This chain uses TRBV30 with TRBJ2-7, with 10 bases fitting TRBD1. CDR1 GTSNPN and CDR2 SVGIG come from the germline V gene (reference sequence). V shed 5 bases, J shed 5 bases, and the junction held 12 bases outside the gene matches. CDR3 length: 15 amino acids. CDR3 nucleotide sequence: TGTGCCTGGGGCCGAAGGGGACAGGGGTCCCACGAGCAGTACTTC. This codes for CAWGRRGQGSHEQYF.

Written as DNA, the CDR3 is TGTGCCAGCCAAGGGACAGGGGGGAGGGGCTACACCTTC. The encoded protein is CASQGTGGRGYTF. The chain joins TRBV6-5 to TRBJ1-2; TRBD1 agrees at 11 bases. Germline assignment: CDR1 MNHEY and CDR2 SVGAGI. The CDR3 is 13 amino acids. V shed 8 bases and J 8 bases; nucleotides not matched to a gene: 7.

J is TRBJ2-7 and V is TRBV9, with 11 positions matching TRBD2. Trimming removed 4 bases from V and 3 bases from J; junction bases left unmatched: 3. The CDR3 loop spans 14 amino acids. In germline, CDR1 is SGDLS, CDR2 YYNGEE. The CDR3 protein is CASSLLAGGYEQYF. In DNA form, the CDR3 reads TGTGCCAGCAGCCTTCTAGCGGGGGGCTACGAGCAGTACTTC.

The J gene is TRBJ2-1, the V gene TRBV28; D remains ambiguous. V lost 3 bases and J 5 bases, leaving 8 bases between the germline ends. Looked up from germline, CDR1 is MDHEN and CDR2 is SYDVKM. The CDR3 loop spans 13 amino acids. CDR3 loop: CASSFRIDNEQFF. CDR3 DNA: TGTGCCAGCAGTTTTAGGATCGACAATGAGCAGTTCTTC.

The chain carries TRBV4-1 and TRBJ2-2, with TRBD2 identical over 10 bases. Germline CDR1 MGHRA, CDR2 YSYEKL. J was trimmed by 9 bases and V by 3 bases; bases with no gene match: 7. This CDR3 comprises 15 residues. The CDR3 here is CASSQPGTSVWELFF. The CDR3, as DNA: TGCGCCAGCAGCCAGCCCGGGACTAGCGTATGGGAGCTGTTTTTT.

The CDR3 loop is CASSYKGANSPLHF. As DNA, the CDR3 is TGTGCCAGCAGTTACAAGGGGGCGAATTCACCCCTCCACTTT. The genes are TRBV6-5 and TRBJ1-6; TRBD1 matches 7 bases. The germline V gene encodes CDR1 MNHEY and CDR2 SVGAGI. J lost 7 bases, V lost 2 bases, and 2 bases had no gene match. The CDR3 has 14 amino acids.

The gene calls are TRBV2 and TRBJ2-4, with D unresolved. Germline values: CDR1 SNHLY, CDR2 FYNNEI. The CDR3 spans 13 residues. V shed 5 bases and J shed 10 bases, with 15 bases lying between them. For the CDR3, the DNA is TGTGCCAGCAGTTGGCAGGAGAGCGCGATTCAGTACTTC. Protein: CASSWQESAIQYF.

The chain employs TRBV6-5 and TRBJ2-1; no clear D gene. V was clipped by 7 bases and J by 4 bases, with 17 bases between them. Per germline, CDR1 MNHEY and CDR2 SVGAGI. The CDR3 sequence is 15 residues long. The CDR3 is CASTPRRNPYNEQFF. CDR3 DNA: TGTGCCAGCACCCCGAGACGGAACCCATACAATGAGCAGTTCTTC.

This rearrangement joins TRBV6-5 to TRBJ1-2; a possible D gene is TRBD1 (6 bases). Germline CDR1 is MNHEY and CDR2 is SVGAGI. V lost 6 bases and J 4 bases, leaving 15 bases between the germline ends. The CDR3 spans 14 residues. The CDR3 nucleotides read TGTGCCAGCAGCGAGTGGGGGGCGGGCTATGGCTACACCTTC. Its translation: CASSEWGAGYGYTF.

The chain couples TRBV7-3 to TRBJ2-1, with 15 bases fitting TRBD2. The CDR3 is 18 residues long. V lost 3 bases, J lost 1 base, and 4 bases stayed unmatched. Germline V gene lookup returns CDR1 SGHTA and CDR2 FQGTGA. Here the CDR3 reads CASSFGLAGGLSYNEQFF. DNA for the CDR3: TGTGCCAGCAGCTTCGGACTAGCGGGAGGGCTTTCCTACAATGAGCAGTTCTTC.

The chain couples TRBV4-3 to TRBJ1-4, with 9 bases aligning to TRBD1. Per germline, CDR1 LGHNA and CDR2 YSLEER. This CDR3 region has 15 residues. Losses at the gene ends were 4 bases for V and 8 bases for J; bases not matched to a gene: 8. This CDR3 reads CASSPEGTGREKLFF. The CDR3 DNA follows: TGCGCCAGCAGCCCCGAGGGGACAGGGAGGGAAAAACTGTTTTTT.

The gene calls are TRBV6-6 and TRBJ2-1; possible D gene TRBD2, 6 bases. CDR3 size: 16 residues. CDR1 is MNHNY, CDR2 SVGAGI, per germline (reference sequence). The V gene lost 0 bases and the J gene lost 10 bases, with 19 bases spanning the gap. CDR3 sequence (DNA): TGTGCCAGCAGTTACTCGCGGCGGGCGATTCGGGAGGAGCAGTTCTTC. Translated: CASSYSRRAIREEQFF.

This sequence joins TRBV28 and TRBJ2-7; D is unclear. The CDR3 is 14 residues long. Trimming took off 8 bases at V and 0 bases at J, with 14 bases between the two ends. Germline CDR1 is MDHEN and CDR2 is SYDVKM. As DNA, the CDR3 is TGTGCCAGCTCCCAGCACTTTACCTCCTACGAGCAGTACTTC. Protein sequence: CASSQHFTSYEQYF.

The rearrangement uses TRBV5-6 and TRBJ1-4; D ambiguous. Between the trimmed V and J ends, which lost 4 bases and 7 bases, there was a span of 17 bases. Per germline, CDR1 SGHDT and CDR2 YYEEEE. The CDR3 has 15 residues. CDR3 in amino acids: CASSLRTGLGEKLFF. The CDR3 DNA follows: TGTGCCAGCAGCCTGAGGACGGGTCTCGGTGAAAAACTGTTTTTT.

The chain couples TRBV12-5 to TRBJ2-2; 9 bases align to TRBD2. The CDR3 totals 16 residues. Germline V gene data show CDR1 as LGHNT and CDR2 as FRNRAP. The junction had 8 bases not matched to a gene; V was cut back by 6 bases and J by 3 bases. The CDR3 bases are TGTGCTAGTGGACAGGCAGCGGGAGGAGACACCGGGGAGCTGTTTTTT. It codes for CASGQAAGGDTGELFF.

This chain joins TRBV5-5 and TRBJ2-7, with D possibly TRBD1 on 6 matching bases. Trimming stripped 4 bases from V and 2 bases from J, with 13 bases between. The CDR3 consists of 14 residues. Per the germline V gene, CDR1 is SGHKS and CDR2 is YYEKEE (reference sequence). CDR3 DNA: TGTGCCAGCAGCGCCCCCGGACAGACCTACGAGCAGTACTTC. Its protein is CASSAPGQTYEQYF.

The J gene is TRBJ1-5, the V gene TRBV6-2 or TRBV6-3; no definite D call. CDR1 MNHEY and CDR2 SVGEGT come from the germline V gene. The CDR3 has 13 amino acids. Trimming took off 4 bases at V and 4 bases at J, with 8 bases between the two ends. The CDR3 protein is CASSFGVNQPQHF. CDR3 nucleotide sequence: TGTGCCAGCAGTTTTGGGGTAAATCAGCCCCAGCATTTT.

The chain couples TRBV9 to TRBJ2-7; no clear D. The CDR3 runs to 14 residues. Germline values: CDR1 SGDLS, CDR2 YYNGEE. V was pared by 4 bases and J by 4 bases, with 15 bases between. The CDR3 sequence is CASSPSTTRYEQYF. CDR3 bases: TGTGCCAGCAGCCCTTCGACCACCAGATACGAGCAGTACTTC.

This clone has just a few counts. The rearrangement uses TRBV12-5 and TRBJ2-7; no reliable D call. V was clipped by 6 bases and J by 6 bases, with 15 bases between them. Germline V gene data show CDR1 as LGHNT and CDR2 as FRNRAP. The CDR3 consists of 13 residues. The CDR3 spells CASGRLTSGEQYF. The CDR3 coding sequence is TGTGCTAGTGGCCGATTGACTTCAGGCGAGCAGTACTTC.

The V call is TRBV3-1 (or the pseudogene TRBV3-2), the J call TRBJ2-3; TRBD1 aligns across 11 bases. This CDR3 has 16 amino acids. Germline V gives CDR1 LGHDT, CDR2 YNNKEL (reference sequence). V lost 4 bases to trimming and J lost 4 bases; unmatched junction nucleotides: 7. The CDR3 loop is CASSPYGTGGADTQYF. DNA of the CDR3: TGTGCCAGCAGCCCGTACGGGACAGGGGGTGCAGATACGCAGTATTTT.

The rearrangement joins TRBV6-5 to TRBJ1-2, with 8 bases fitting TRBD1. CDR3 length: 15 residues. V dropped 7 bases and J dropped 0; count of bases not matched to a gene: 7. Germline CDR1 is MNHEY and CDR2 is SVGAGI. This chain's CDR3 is CASKSGQGANYGYTF. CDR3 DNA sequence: TGTGCCAGCAAATCCGGACAGGGAGCTAACTATGGCTACACCTTC.

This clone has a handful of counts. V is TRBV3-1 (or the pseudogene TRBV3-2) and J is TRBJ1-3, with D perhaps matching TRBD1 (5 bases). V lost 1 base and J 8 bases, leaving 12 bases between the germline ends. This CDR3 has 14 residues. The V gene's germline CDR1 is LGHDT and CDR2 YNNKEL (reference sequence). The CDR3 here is CASSQVERGHTIYF. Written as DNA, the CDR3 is TGTGCCAGCAGCCAAGTTGAAAGGGGCCACACCATATATTTT.

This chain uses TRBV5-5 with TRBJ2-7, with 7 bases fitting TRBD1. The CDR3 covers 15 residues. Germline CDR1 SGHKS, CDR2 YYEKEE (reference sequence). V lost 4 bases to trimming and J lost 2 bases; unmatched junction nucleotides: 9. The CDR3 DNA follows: TGTGCCAGCAGCATAGGACAGGCCCCTGCCTACGAGCAGTACTTC. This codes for CASSIGQAPAYEQYF.